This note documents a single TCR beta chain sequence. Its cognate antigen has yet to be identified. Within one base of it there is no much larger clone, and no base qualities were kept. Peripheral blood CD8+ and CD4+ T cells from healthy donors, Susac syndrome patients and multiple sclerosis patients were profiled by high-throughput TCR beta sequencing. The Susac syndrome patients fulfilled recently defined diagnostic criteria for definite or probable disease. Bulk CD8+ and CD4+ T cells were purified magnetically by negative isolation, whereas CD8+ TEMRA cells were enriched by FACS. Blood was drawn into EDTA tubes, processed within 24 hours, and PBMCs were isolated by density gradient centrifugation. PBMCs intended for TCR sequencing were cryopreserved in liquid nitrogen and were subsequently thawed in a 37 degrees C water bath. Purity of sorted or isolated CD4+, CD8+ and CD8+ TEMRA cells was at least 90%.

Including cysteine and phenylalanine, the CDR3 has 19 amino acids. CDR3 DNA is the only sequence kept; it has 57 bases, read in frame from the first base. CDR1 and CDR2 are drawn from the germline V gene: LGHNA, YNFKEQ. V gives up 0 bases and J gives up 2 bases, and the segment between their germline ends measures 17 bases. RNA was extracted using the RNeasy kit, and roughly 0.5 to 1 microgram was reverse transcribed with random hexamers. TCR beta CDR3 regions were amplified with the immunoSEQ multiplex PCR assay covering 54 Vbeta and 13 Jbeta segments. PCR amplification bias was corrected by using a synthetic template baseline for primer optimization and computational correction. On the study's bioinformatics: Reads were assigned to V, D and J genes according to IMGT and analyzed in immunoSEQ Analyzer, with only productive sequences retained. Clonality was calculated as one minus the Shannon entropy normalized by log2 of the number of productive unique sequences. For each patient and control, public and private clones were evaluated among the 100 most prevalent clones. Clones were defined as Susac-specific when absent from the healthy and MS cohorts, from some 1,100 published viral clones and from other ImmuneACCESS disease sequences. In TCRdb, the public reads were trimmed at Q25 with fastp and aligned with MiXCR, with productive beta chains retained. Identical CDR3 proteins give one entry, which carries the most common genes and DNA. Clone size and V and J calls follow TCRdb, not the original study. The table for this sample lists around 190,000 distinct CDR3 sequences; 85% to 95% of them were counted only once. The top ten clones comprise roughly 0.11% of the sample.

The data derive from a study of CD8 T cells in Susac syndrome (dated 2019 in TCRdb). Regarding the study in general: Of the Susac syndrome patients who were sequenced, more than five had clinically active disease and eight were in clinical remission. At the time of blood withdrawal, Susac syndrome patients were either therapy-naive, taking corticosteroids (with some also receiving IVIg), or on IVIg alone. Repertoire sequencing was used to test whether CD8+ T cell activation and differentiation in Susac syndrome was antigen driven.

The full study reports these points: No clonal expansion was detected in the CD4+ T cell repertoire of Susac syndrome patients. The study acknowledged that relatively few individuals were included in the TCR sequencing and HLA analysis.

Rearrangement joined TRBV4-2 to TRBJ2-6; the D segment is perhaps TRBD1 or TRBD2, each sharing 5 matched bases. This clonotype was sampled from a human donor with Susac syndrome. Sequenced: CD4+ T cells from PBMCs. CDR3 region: CASSQDHGRMGAGANVLTF. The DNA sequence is TGTGCCAGCAGCCAAGATCATGGGCGTATGGGGGCTGGGGCCAACGTCCTGACTTTC.